This T cell receptor beta chain was identified during a study of spatial heterogeneity in lung cancer. Study summary: Among detected sequences, beta-chain ones consistently exceeded alpha-chain ones in number.

Study-level results: Expanded tumor TCRs that were ubiquitous appeared in blood more at resection than follow-up.

This CDR3 region has 11 residues. Germline assignment: CDR1 GTSNPN and CDR2 SVGIG (reference sequence). Trimming took 5 bases from V and 8 from J; bases not matched to a gene: 3. Time point reported: sample taken at primary tumor resection. Frozen PBMC, nontumor lung or tumor provided whole RNA, which was sequenced unsorted. This clonotype appeared many times. As yet, its antigen is unknown. TCRdb independently ran MiXCR on the 5' RACE reads; one entry per CDR3 protein. The table lists some 38,000 distinct CDR3 sequences, 7.5% of them singletons. The sequenced sample was PBMCs, obtained at surgery. The TCR sequence derives from a male donor with early-stage non-small cell lung cancer. The chain recombines TRBV30 with TRBJ1-2, with 9 bases fitting TRBD1. CDR3 sequence reads: CAWGQGWGYTF. In DNA, the CDR3 is TGTGCCTGGGGACAGGGGTGGGGCTACACCTTC.